The present T cell receptor beta chain was sequenced within a study of patients and donors after allogeneic stem cell transplantation. TCRdb recomputed calls from the RT-PCR reads with MiXCR, one row per CDR3 protein. The sample lists hundreds of thousands of distinct CDR3 sequences, 16% seen once, with just over 7% in the top ten. The CDR3 is made up of 13 amino acids. The V end lost 7 bases, the J end lost 5 bases, and 9 bases lay between the germline ends. Germline V gives CDR1 MGHDK, CDR2 SYGVNS. The receptor comes from a human donor who was either an allogeneic HSCT recipient or a stem cell or donor lymphocyte infusion donor (not recorded which). It is not recorded whose cells these are; they may come from a transplant donor. The chain links TRBV25-1 to TRBJ1-6; TRBD1 is a possible D gene (6 bases). Sequenced material: blood, either unsorted or a sorted T cell fraction (not recorded which). In DNA, the CDR3 is TGTGCCAGCAAACAGGGAGATAATTCACCCCTCCACTTT. It translates to CASKQGDNSPLHF.